These 18 T cell receptor beta chains share one sample of origin, sequenced in a study of long-term antiretroviral therapy in people with HIV. Survey-level immunoSEQ v3.0 assays were run. The method was immunoSEQ multiplex PCR; TCRdb's version includes in-frame clones alone and lacks a portion of them. The data contain roughly 30,000 clones, about 86% of them seen just once; the ten biggest clones take up 4.5% to 5.5%. The starting material was unsorted PBMCs, obtained 0.8 years after starting antiretroviral therapy. The receptors here all came from a woman in her 30s with HIV.

The rearrangement links TRBV27 to TRBJ2-3; D remains ambiguous. CDR1 MNHEY and CDR2 SMNVEV come from the germline V gene (reference sequence). V gave up 5 bases and J gave up 2 bases, with 17 bases separating them. The CDR3 runs to 16 residues. CDR3 protein: CASSVGLNDLTDTQYF. As DNA, the CDR3 is TGTGCCAGCAGTGTAGGCCTCAACGACCTCACAGATACGCAGTATTTT.

Only one count was recorded for this clone. The chain links TRBV7-8 to TRBJ2-7; D not certain. This CDR3 spans 13 amino acids. The germline CDR1 and CDR2 sequences are SGHVS and FQNEAQ. V was trimmed by 4 bases and J by 6 bases, leaving 13 bases between them. Written as DNA, the CDR3 is TGTGCCAGCAGCTCATACGCTACGAGCGAGCAGTACGTC. Protein: CASSSYATSEQYV.

This clone was found once. V is TRBV9 and J is TRBJ1-2, with D unclear. The V gene lost 4 bases and the J gene lost 4 bases, with 11 bases spanning the gap. Germline CDR1 is SGDLS and CDR2 is YYNGEE. CDR3 size: 13 residues. CDR3 in amino acids: CASSPSGFYGYTF. The CDR3 nucleotides read TGTGCCAGCAGCCCTTCGGGATTCTATGGCTACACCTTC.

The chain employs TRBV5-1 and TRBJ2-3; TRBD2 matches at 9 bases. The CDR3 covers 16 residues. Trimming removed 3 bases from V and 2 bases from J; junction bases left unmatched: 7. The germline CDR1 and CDR2 sequences are SGHRS and YFSETQ. Here the CDR3 DNA reads TGCGCCAGCAGCTGGGGCGGCGGGGGGGCCACAGATACGCAGTATTTT. Amino acid sequence: CASSWGGGGATDTQYF.

This clone has only a few counts. J is TRBJ1-3 and V is TRBV19; D remains ambiguous. This CDR3 is built from 16 residues. From germline, CDR1 is LNHDA and CDR2 SQIVND (reference sequence). V lost 4 bases, J lost 2 bases, and 15 bases lay in between. The CDR3 here is CASSTSIRNPGNTIYF. The CDR3 DNA sequence: TGTGCCAGTAGTACCTCTATCCGGAACCCTGGAAACACCATATATTTT.

The V call is TRBV7-3, the J call TRBJ2-6; D call uncertain. The CDR3 has 17 amino acids. The germline CDR1 and CDR2 sequences are SGHTA and FQGTGA. V shed 3 bases and J shed 5 bases, with 17 bases lying between them. The CDR3 is CASSFKRLQSRANVLTF. CDR3 DNA sequence: TGTGCCAGCAGCTTCAAACGCTTACAAAGTCGGGCCAACGTCCTGACTTTC.

The chain recombines TRBV6-1 with TRBJ2-6; the D gene could be TRBD1 or TRBD2 (6 bases each). CDR3 length equals 17 residues. Germline loops: CDR1 MNHNS, CDR2 SASEGT. Deletions cut 2 bases from V and 4 bases from J, with 15 bases between. The CDR3 protein is CASSEKGGGSGANVLTF. The CDR3 nucleotides are TGTGCCAGCAGTGAAAAGGGGGGCGGTTCCGGGGCCAACGTCCTGACTTTC.

The genes are TRBV9 and TRBJ1-2; TRBD1 is a possible D gene (5 bases). Germline V gene sequence: CDR1 SGDLS, CDR2 YYNGEE. The CDR3 is 15 residues long. V was cut by 4 bases and J by 4 bases, with 17 bases left in between. CDR3: CASSFGDSRSYGYTF. CDR3 nucleotide sequence: TGTGCCAGCAGCTTTGGGGACTCACGGTCCTATGGCTACACCTTC.

V is TRBV11-2 and J is TRBJ2-3; no clear D. This CDR3 comprises 16 residues. The V gene lost 4 bases and the J gene lost 0 bases, with 14 bases spanning the gap. Germline V lookup: CDR1 SGHAT, CDR2 FQNNGV. The CDR3 sequence: CASSSSPNSSTDTQYF. The CDR3 bases are TGTGCCAGCAGCTCTAGTCCAAACTCTAGCACAGATACGCAGTATTTT.

The CDR3: CASSSSASGGVQYF. The CDR3 bases are TGTGCCAGCAGCTCCTCCGCTAGCGGGGGTGTGCAGTATTTT. V and J are TRBV9 and TRBJ2-3; 10 bases fit TRBD2. This CDR3 contains 14 residues. Germline CDR1 reads SGDLS; CDR2 reads YYNGEE. The V gene end was trimmed by 4 bases and the J gene end by 11 bases; junction bases not matched to a gene: 10.

V is TRBV6-1 and J is TRBJ1-4; D unclear. The CDR3 contains 15 residues. V was clipped by 3 bases and J by 5 bases, with 13 bases between them. The germline gives CDR1 MNHNS, CDR2 SASEGT. CDR3 coding DNA: TGTGCCAGCAGTGAGGGTGGTAAACCGAATGAAAAACTGTTTTTT. It translates to CASSEGGKPNEKLFF.

This chain links TRBV7-2 with TRBJ1-1; D remains unclear. The CDR3 consists of 14 residues. CDR1 and CDR2 (germline): SGHTA, FQGNSA. V gave up 5 bases and J gave up 1 base, with 11 bases separating them. In DNA, the CDR3 is TGTGCCAGCAGCCCGGTAAGGACGAACACTGAAGCTTTCTTT. As protein: CASSPVRTNTEAFF.

This chain joins TRBV10-3 and TRBJ2-2; D not certain. Per the germline V gene, CDR1 is ENHRY and CDR2 is SYGVKD. The CDR3 consists of 14 residues. Deletions cut 7 bases from V and 0 bases from J, with 9 bases between. CDR3 DNA sequence: TGTGCCATCACCTTTGTACCGAACACCGGGGAGCTGTTTTTT. It yields the protein CAITFVPNTGELFF.

V and J are TRBV6-1 and TRBJ1-1; 11 bases line up with TRBD1. The ends lost 5 bases at V and 4 bases at J; junction bases unmatched: 6. Germline CDR1 and CDR2: MNHNS and SASEGT. The CDR3 has 15 residues. The CDR3 loop reads CASSPQGTGGTEAFF. CDR3 bases: TGTGCCAGCAGTCCCCAAGGGACAGGGGGCACTGAAGCTTTCTTT.

The chain employs TRBV2 and TRBJ2-1; TRBD1 agrees at 9 bases. The V segment lost 6 bases and the J segment 8 bases; nucleotides outside the gene matches: 11. The CDR3 is 15 amino acids. Germline CDR1 reads SNHLY; CDR2 reads FYNNEI. The CDR3 loop is CASRTGDRDLDEQFF. Written as DNA, the CDR3 is TGTGCCAGCAGAACCGGGGACAGGGATTTGGATGAGCAGTTCTTC.

The chain links TRBV5-6 to TRBJ2-7; D not certain. The CDR3 runs 16 residues. CDR1 and CDR2 from the germline V gene are SGHDT and YYEEEE. The ends were cut back, 0 bases at V and 0 bases at J, with 13 bases in the middle. This chain's CDR3 is CASSLATAVSSYEQYF. CDR3 bases: TGTGCCAGCAGCTTGGCCACGGCGGTGTCCTCCTACGAGCAGTACTTC. The whole variable domain, remainder taken from reference TRBV5-6 and TRBJ2-7, is DAGVTQSPTHLIKTRGQQVTLRCSPKSGHDTVSWYQQALGQGPQFIFQYYEEEERQRGNFPDRFSGHQFPNYSSELNVNALLLGDSALYLCASSLATAVSSYEQYFGPGTRLTVT.

This rearrangement joins TRBV4-1 to TRBJ2-5, with 7 bases matching TRBD1. The CDR3 sequence is 14 residues long. The junction had 0 bases not matched to a gene; V was cut back by 1 base and J by 1 base. Per germline, CDR1 MGHRA and CDR2 YSYEKL. The CDR3 sequence is CASSQGDSQETQYF. The DNA for the CDR3 is TGCGCCAGCAGCCAAGGGGACAGCCAAGAGACCCAGTACTTC.

V gene TRBV5-1 combines with J gene TRBJ2-4; D is unclear. V was cut by 0 bases and J by 6 bases, with 13 bases left in between. Germline V gene sequence: CDR1 SGHRS, CDR2 YFSETQ. CDR3 size: 15 residues. The CDR3 loop reads CASSLVLGSGNIQYF. CDR3 nucleotides: TGCGCCAGCAGCTTGGTGTTGGGGTCCGGAAACATTCAGTACTTC.